This TCR beta chain originates from a study of T cell changes during pregnancy in multiple sclerosis. This clone was picked up one time. Some clones are missing from TCRdb's copy, which holds only in-frame ones; the method was immunoSEQ multiplex PCR. The sample shows tens of thousands of clones, approximately 88% of them seen only once. The CDR3 spans 13 residues. V lost 6 bases and J 1 base, leaving 9 bases between the germline ends. In germline, CDR1 is LGHNT, CDR2 FRNRAP. The material was peripheral blood, obtained in the first trimester of pregnancy. This receptor was taken from a female donor in good health, enrolled as a control in a pregnancy study. The chain uses TRBV12-5 and TRBJ1-1; weak D call: TRBD1 (5 bases). CDR3 residues: CASGPTENTEAFF. The CDR3 DNA reads TGTGCTAGTGGCCCGACAGAGAACACTGAAGCTTTCTTT.